A single sample gave rise to the 20 T cell receptor beta chains below, sequenced in a study of blood T cell repertoires in COVID-19. Sequencing used immunoSEQ multiplex PCR; TCRdb keeps in-frame clones, though not all of them. The data show about 200,000 clones, with more than 75% seen just once and 4.9% held by the top ten. What was sequenced was peripheral blood. The receptors were sampled from a woman aged 80 or over with acute or convalescent COVID-19.

The rearrangement uses TRBV6-5 and TRBJ1-2; tentative D call: TRBD1 (5 bases). Per germline, CDR1 MNHEY and CDR2 SVGAGI. V lost 2 bases to trimming and J lost 8 bases, with 12 bases between them. The CDR3 extends over 13 amino acids. CDR3 residues: CASSYRWGEGYTF. The CDR3 DNA sequence: TGTGCCAGCAGTTACCGCTGGGGGGAGGGCTACACCTTC.

The gene calls are TRBV15 and TRBJ1-2; unclear D gene. V shed 4 bases and J shed 8 bases, with 14 bases lying between them. Germline V gene sequence: CDR1 LNHNV, CDR2 YYDKDF (reference sequence). The CDR3 has 13 residues. CDR3 in DNA: TGTGCCACCAGCATCCGTCCAGGCTACGGCTACACCTTC. Protein product: CATSIRPGYGYTF. Full variable domain (remainder filled in from reference TRBV15 and TRBJ1-2): DAMVIQNPRYQVTQFGKPVTLSCSQTLNHNVMYWYQQKSSQAPKLLFHYYDKDFNNEADTPDNFQSRRPNTSFCFLDIRSPGLGDTAMYLCATSIRPGYGYTFGSGTRLTVV.

The rearrangement joins TRBV5-4 to TRBJ2-2; TRBD2 aligns across 7 bases. This CDR3 has 15 residues. The V gene's germline CDR1 is SGHNT and CDR2 YYREEE (reference sequence). J gave up 5 bases and V 1 base, and 5 bases lay outside the gene matches. The CDR3 sequence is CASSLPLAATGELFF. The CDR3 DNA is TGTGCCAGCAGCTTGCCCCTAGCGGCTACCGGGGAGCTGTTTTTT.

The rearrangement links TRBV29-1 to TRBJ1-2, with 8 nucleotides matching TRBD1. The germline V gene has CDR1 SQVTM and CDR2 ANQGSEA. The J segment lost 2 bases and the V segment lost 6 bases, leaving 8 bases of the junction unmatched. The CDR3 contains 14 residues. The CDR3 bases are TGCAGCGTGGAAAAACAGGGGGGAAACTATGGCTACACCTTC. Translated: CSVEKQGGNYGYTF.

The chain carries TRBV2 and TRBJ2-3, with 8 bases lining up with TRBD1. Germline assignment: CDR1 SNHLY and CDR2 FYNNEI. The CDR3 length is 15 residues. V shed 2 bases and J 5 bases; nucleotides not matched to a gene: 6. The CDR3 loop reads CASSEQGQGLDTQYF. The CDR3 bases are TGTGCCAGCAGTGAACAAGGACAGGGCCTAGATACGCAGTATTTT.

The CDR3 DNA reads as TGTGCCACCAGTGATTTCGATGACAGGGTACATTTCGGGGAGCTGTTTTTT. Encoded protein: CATSDFDDRVHFGELFF. The V and J genes are TRBV24-1 and TRBJ2-2; 7 bases align to TRBD1. V was pared by 1 base and J by 7 bases, with 11 bases of the junction left unmatched. From germline, CDR1 is KGHDR and CDR2 SFDVKD. The CDR3 totals 17 residues.

The CDR3 region is CASRGATSYEKLFF. The CDR3, as DNA: TGTGCCAGCAGGGGGGCTACCTCCTATGAAAAACTGTTTTTT. V gene TRBV27 combines with J gene TRBJ1-4, with D possibly matching TRBD1 (6 bases). The CDR3 consists of 14 residues. Germline V gives CDR1 MNHEY, CDR2 SMNVEV (reference sequence). V was cut by 6 bases and J by 6 bases, with 14 bases left in between.

The V call is TRBV18, the J call TRBJ2-3, with 9 positions matching TRBD1. The trim removed 2 bases at V and 5 bases at J, leaving 8 bases unmatched. Germline V gene lookup returns CDR1 KGHSH and CDR2 LQKENI. This CDR3 has 16 residues. For the CDR3, the DNA is TGTGCCAGCTCACCAAGCGACAGGGGGGAAGGAGATACGCAGTATTTT. Amino acids: CASSPSDRGEGDTQYF.

The chain couples TRBV28 to TRBJ2-5, with a tentative D call TRBD2 (6 bases). Trimming took 7 bases from V and 4 from J, leaving 16 bases between them. Germline assignment: CDR1 MDHEN and CDR2 SYDVKM. This CDR3 comprises 14 residues. The chain's CDR3 is CASILAGAGETQYF. CDR3 bases: TGTGCCAGCATACTAGCCGGGGCCGGAGAGACCCAGTACTTC.

This sequence joins TRBV10-2 and TRBJ2-7, with 7 nucleotides matching TRBD1. The J segment lost 3 bases and the V segment lost 6 bases, leaving 5 bases of the junction unmatched. Germline lookup yields CDR1 WSHSY and CDR2 SAAADI. This CDR3 has 13 residues. CDR3 in amino acids: CASRDRPSYEQYF. As DNA, the CDR3 is TGCGCCAGCAGGGACAGGCCCAGCTACGAGCAGTACTTC.

The V and J genes are TRBV6-1 and TRBJ2-7, with 8 bases identical to TRBD2. The CDR3 is 15 amino acids. Germline V gene sequence: CDR1 MNHNS, CDR2 SASEGT. The V segment lost 3 bases and the J segment 2 bases; nucleotides outside the gene matches: 6. In DNA form, the CDR3 reads TGTGCCAGCAGTGAGATTAGCGGGGCGCCCTACGAGCAGTACTTC. This encodes CASSEISGAPYEQYF.

The chain is built from TRBV7-2 and TRBJ2-7, with a possible D match to TRBD2 (6 bases). Germline V lookup: CDR1 SGHTA, CDR2 FQGNSA. V was cut by 5 bases and J by 1 base, with 12 bases left in between. This CDR3 has 14 amino acids. CDR3 nucleotide sequence: TGTGCCAGCAGCCGTACTAGCAGTTCCTACGAGCAGTACTTC. Amino acid sequence: CASSRTSSSYEQYF.

The CDR3 nucleotides read TGTGCCAGCAGCGTCCACAGGGGAATGAACACTGAAGCTTTCTTT. Its protein is CASSVHRGMNTEAFF. V is TRBV9 and J is TRBJ1-1; 7 bases are a match to TRBD1. The CDR3 consists of 15 residues. The germline CDR1 and CDR2 sequences are SGDLS and YYNGEE. Unmatched junction bases numbered 4, after V lost 2 bases and J lost 0 bases.

CDR3 loop: CASSYRATNTGELFF. CDR3 DNA: TGTGCCAGCAGCTACAGGGCCACTAACACCGGGGAGCTGTTTTTT. The chain carries TRBV5-5 and TRBJ2-2; TRBD1 might be the D (6 bases). Germline lookup yields CDR1 SGHKS and CDR2 YYEKEE (reference sequence). This CDR3 contains 15 residues. The germline V and J ends were trimmed by 3 bases and 2 bases, with 11 bases remaining between them.

The rearrangement joins TRBV7-2 to TRBJ2-5, with D tentatively TRBD1 (6 bases). This CDR3 region has 15 residues. V was cut by 1 base and J by 4 bases, with 13 bases left in between. The V gene's germline CDR1 is SGHTA and CDR2 FQGNSA. The CDR3 nucleotides are TGTGCCAGCAGCTTAGGGGGGCAATCGGCAGAGACCCAGTACTTC. This encodes CASSLGGQSAETQYF.

J is TRBJ2-1 and V is TRBV9; TRBD2 aligns across 9 bases. This CDR3 region has 16 residues. Germline V gives CDR1 SGDLS, CDR2 YYNGEE. V shed 4 bases and J 6 bases; nucleotides not matched to a gene: 11. The CDR3: CASSPGPGLAPNEQFF. The CDR3 coding sequence is TGTGCCAGCAGCCCCGGGCCGGGACTAGCCCCCAATGAGCAGTTCTTC.

This clone was found once. This chain links TRBV6-1 with TRBJ2-5; 10 positions match TRBD1. The trim removed 1 base at V and 4 bases at J, leaving 9 bases unmatched. This CDR3 has 17 residues. CDR1 and CDR2 (germline): MNHNS, SASEGT. The DNA of the CDR3 is TGTGCCAGCAGTGAAGATTGGGACAGGGGAGGTCGAGAGACCCAGTACTTC. Its protein is CASSEDWDRGGRETQYF.

The chain has TRBV28 and TRBJ1-4; the D gene is possibly TRBD1 (6 bases). CDR1 is MDHEN, CDR2 SYDVKM, per germline. The V gene lost 1 base and the J gene lost 7 bases, with 13 bases spanning the gap. This CDR3 comprises 15 residues. The CDR3 spells CASSLFRGGAEKLFF. As DNA, the CDR3 is TGTGCCAGCAGTTTATTCAGGGGTGGGGCTGAAAAACTGTTTTTT.

The CDR3 DNA follows: TGCGCCAGCAGCTTGGTACCGGGACTGGACAAAAACATTCAGTACTTC. Residues: CASSLVPGLDKNIQYF. J is TRBJ2-4 and V is TRBV5-1, with D tentatively TRBD2 (6 bases). The V gene's germline CDR1 is SGHRS and CDR2 YFSETQ. The CDR3 totals 16 residues. The V end was cut by 0 bases, the J end by 3 bases, with 13 bases between.

This chain connects TRBV19 to TRBJ2-2, with D perhaps matching TRBD1 (6 bases). Germline CDR1 LNHDA, CDR2 SQIVND (reference sequence). V lost 3 bases and J lost 4, with 9 bases in between. CDR3 size: 14 residues. CDR3 region: CASSMDRITGELFF. CDR3 sequence (DNA): TGTGCCAGTAGTATGGACAGAATCACCGGGGAGCTGTTTTTT.